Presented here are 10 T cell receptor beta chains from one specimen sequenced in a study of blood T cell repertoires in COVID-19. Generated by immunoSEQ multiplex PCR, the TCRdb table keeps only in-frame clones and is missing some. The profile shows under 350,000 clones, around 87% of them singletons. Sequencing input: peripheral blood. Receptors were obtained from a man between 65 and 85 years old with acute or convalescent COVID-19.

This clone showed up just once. CDR3 nucleotides: TGTGCCAGCAGAACCGCAGGGAGGGACGGCGGCACTGAAGCTTTCTTT. It yields the protein CASRTAGRDGGTEAFF. The chain is built from TRBV28 and TRBJ1-1; a possible D gene is TRBD1 (5 bases). This CDR3 contains 16 residues. Trimming shortened V by 6 bases and J by 4 bases, and 21 bases separated the two germline ends. Germline lookup yields CDR1 MDHEN and CDR2 SYDVKM.

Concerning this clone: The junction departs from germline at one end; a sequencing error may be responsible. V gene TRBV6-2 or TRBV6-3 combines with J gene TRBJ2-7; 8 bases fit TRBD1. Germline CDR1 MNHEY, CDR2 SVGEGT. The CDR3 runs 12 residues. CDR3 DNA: TGTGCCAGCAGCCAAACGGTCAGGGGACAGGACTTC. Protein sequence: CASSQTVRGQDF.

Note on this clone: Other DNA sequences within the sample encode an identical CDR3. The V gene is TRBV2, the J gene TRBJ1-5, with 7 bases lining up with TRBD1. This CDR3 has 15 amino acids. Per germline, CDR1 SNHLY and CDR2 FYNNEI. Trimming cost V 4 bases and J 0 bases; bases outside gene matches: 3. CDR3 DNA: TGTGCCAGCAGTGGAGGGACAGATAGCAATCAGCCCCAGCATTTT. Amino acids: CASSGGTDSNQPQHF.

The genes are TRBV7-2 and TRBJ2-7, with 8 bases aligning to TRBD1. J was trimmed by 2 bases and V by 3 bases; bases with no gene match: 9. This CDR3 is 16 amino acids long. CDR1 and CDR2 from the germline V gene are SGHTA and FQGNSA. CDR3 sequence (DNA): TGTGCCAGCAGCTTGACAGGGGACACTTCCACCTACGAGCAGTACTTC. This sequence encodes CASSLTGDTSTYEQYF.

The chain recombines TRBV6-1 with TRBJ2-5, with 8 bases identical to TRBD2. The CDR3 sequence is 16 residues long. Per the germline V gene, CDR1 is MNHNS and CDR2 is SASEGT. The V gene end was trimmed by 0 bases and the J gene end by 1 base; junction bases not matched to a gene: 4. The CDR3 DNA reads TGTGCCAGCAGTGAAGCTAGCGGGGCTTTCCAAGAGACCCAGTACTTC. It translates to CASSEASGAFQETQYF.

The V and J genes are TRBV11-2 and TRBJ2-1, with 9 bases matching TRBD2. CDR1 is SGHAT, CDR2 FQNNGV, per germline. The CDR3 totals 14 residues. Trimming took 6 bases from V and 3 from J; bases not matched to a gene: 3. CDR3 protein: CASSSSGIYNEQFF. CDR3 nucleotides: TGTGCCAGCAGTTCTAGCGGGATCTACAATGAGCAGTTCTTC.

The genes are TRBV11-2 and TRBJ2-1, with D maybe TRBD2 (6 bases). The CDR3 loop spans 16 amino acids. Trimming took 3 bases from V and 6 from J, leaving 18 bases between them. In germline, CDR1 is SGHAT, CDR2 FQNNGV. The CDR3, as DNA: TGTGCCAGCAGCTTCCCCCCCGGGAGCTTCTCCAATGAGCAGTTCTTC. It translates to CASSFPPGSFSNEQFF.

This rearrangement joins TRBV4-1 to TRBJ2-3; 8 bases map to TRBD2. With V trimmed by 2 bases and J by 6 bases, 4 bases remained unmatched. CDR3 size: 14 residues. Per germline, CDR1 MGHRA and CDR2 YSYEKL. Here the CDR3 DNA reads TGCGCCAGCAGCCAACGGACTAGCCGTGATACGCAGTATTTT. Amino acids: CASSQRTSRDTQYF.

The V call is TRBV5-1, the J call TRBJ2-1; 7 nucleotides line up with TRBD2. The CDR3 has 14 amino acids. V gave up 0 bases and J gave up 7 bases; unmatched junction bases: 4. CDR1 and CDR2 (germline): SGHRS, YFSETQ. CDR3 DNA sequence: TGCGCCAGCAGCTTGGATTGGACTAGTAATGAGCAGTTCTTC. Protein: CASSLDWTSNEQFF.

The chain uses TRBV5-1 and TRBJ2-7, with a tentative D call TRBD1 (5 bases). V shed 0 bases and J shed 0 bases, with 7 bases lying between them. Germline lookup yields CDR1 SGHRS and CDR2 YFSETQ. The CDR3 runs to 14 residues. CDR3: CASSLGQPSYEQYF. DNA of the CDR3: TGCGCCAGCAGCTTGGGACAGCCCTCCTACGAGCAGTACTTC. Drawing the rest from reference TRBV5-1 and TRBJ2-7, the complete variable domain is KAGVTQTPRYLIKTRGQQVTLSCSPISGHRSVSWYQQTPGQGLQFLFEYFSETQRNKGNFPGRFSGRQFSNSRSEMNVSTLELGDSALYLCASSLGQPSYEQYFGPGTRLTVT.